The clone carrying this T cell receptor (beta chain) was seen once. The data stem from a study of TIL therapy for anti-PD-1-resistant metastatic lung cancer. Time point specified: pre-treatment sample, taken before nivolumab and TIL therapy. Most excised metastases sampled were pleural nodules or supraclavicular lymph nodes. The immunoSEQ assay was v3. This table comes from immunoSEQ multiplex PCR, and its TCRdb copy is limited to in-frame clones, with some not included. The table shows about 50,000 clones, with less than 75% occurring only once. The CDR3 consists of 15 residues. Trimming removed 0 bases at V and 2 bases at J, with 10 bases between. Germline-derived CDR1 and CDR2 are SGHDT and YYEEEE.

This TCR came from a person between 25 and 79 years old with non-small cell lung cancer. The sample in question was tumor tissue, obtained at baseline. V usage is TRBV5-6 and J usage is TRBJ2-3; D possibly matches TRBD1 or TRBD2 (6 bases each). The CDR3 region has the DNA TGTGCCAGCAGCTTGGTGCCGGGGGCCACAGATACGCAGTATTTT. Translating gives CASSLVPGATDTQYF.